What follows is one T cell receptor (beta chain) and its context. What it recognizes is unknown. This sample stems from a study of cytomegalovirus exposure and HLA in healthy donors. Broader study findings: Most of the TCR beta V segments (in an earlier analysis) were productive either about 87% or about 30% of the time.

The CDR3 is 15 amino acids. In germline, CDR1 is SGHTA, CDR2 FQGTGA. V lost 4 bases to trimming and J lost 6 bases; unmatched junction nucleotides: 8. PCR amplification relied on 60 Vbeta primers (plus 13 Jbeta primers). Data came from immunoSEQ multiplex PCR; TCRdb stores just in-frame clones and leaves some out. The sample holds 68,000 or so clones, roughly four fifths seen once. V gene TRBV7-3 combines with J gene TRBJ2-7; 11 bases line up with TRBD2. The sample taken for sequencing was PBMCs. This sequence was found in a human donor in good health. The CDR3 protein is CASSSSTSGVGEQYF. The CDR3 DNA follows: TGTGCCAGCAGCTCATCGACTAGCGGGGTTGGCGAGCAGTACTTC.